A selection of T cell receptor beta chains follows, all from one sample in a study of CD8+ T cells in alopecia areata. Sequencing was performed with immunoSEQ multiplex PCR; in TCRdb, only in-frame clones are kept and a portion is missing. The sample carries fewer than 150,000 clones, around four fifths recorded once. This specimen consisted of CD8+ T cells sorted from blood, obtained at week 4, from a patient treated with tofacitinib. The receptors derive from a human donor with alopecia areata. CDR3s include the opening cysteine and the closing phenylalanine or tryptophan. The order of the fields is D gene, clone size, CDR3 length, V gene, J gene, CDR3 protein, CDR3 DNA. D genes are given only for firm matches. The listing skips clone size in some rows; elsewhere it reads once, few, many or a size class.

-	-	14	TRBV29-1	TRBJ2-3	CSVDFRARTDTQYF	TGCAGCGTTGATTTTAGGGCTCGCACAGATACGCAGTATTTT
-	-	15	TRBV5-6	TRBJ2-1	CASSLVGGMGNEQFF	TGTGCCAGCAGTTTGGTTGGGGGTATGGGCAATGAGCAGTTCTTC
TRBD2	once	17	TRBV9	TRBJ2-4	CASSPPASGGAKNIQYF	TGTGCCAGCAGCCCTCCCGCTAGCGGCGGAGCCAAAAACATTCAGTACTTC
-	-	12	TRBV5-4	TRBJ2-1	CASSLEGNEQFF	TGTGCCAGCAGCTTGGAGGGGAATGAGCAGTTCTTC
-	few	12	TRBV7-6	TRBJ1-6	CASSLLNSPLHF	TGTGCCAGCAGTTTACTTAATTCACCCCTCCACTTT
-	-	16	TRBV5-4	TRBJ2-1	CASSLAAPSAHNEQFF	TGTGCCAGCAGCTTGGCCGCGCCATCCGCCCACAATGAGCAGTTCTTC
-	-	13	TRBV4-1	TRBJ2-1	CASSPDLYNEQFF	TGCGCCAGCAGCCCGGACTTATACAATGAGCAGTTCTTC
TRBD2	-	17	TRBV7-6	TRBJ2-3	CASSLQAAGGTMDTQYF	TGTGCCAGCAGCTTACAGGCAGCGGGGGGGACCATGGATACGCAGTATTTT
-	-	13	TRBV27	TRBJ2-4	CASSTIGQNIQYF	TGTGCCAGCAGTACCATTGGACAAAACATTCAGTACTTC
TRBD1	-	11	TRBV29-1	TRBJ2-4	CSVETGGWLYF	TGCAGCGTTGAGACAGGGGGGTGGTTGTACTTC
-	-	14	TRBV18	TRBJ2-1	CASSPMAGYNEQFF	TGTGCCAGCTCACCCATGGCAGGGTACAATGAGCAGTTCTTC
-	-	11	TRBV6-5	TRBJ2-7	CASSISGEQYF	TGTGCCAGCAGCATTAGCGGCGAGCAGTACTTC